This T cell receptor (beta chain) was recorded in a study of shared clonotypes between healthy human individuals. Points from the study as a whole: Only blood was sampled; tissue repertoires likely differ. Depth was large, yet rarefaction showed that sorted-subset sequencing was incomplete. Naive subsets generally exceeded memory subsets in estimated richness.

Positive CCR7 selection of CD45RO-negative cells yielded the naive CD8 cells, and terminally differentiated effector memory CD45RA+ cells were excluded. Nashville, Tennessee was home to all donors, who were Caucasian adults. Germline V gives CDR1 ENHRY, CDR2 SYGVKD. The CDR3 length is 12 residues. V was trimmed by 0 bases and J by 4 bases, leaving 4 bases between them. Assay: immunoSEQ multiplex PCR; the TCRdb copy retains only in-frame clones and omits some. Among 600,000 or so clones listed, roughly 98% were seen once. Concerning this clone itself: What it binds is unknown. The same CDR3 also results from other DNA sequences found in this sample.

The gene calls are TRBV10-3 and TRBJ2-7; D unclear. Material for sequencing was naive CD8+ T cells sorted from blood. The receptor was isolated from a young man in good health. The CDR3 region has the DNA TGTGCCATCAGTGAGTCTGATTACGAGCAGTACTTC. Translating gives CAISESDYEQYF.